This T cell receptor (beta chain) was sequenced in a study of cytotoxic CD8 clonotypes in ibrutinib-treated CLL. Background on the study: After treatment lasting a median 12 months, range 6 to 36, response samples were collected.

Study-level results: Upon ibrutinib response clonality rose, and upon progression it fell back toward baseline.

This CDR3 has 14 residues. Per germline, CDR1 LGHNA and CDR2 YSLEER. Trimming took 0 bases from V and 7 from J, leaving 12 bases between them. In the case of this clone: Its antigen is unknown.

The data were produced by immunoSEQ multiplex PCR, yet TCRdb's version contains in-frame clones alone and is incomplete. The repertoire holds some 150,000 clones, with about three quarters as singletons. The chain employs TRBV4-3 and TRBJ1-2; D call uncertain. The clonotype comes from a human donor with chronic lymphocytic leukemia. Material: PBMCs, obtained after 24 months of ibrutinib treatment. CDR3 DNA: TGCGCCAGCAGCCAAGACGACGAGTCGGGTGGCTACACCTTC. This translates into CASSQDDESGGYTF.